This T cell receptor beta chain stems from a study of beta chain features in type 1 diabetes. A sort by CD45RO/CCR7/CD25/CD127/CD95/CD27 yielded CD4+ naive, central memory, regulatory and stem cell-like memory cells. This CDR3 is 15 amino acids long. Per the germline V gene, CDR1 is SGHAT and CDR2 is FQNNGV. Germline trimming cut 2 bases from V and 2 bases from J; bases unmatched to any gene: 2. In this sample, this clone turned up a few times. Every isolated RNA sample was fully reverse transcribed, so sequencing captured expressed TCRB transcripts. The protocol was immunoSEQ multiplex PCR, while the TCRdb copy is restricted to in-frame clones and leaves out a portion. The sample has a few hundred thousand clones, more than 13% seen once; the top ten hold roughly 0.019%.

The sequence came from a woman between 18 and 30 years old in good health. The rearrangement joins TRBV11-2 to TRBJ2-1, with 8 bases that match TRBD2. Material for sequencing was naive CD4+ T cells from blood. CDR3 in amino acids: CASSLSSGPYNEQFF. CDR3 DNA sequence: TGTGCCAGCAGCTTATCTAGCGGGCCCTACAATGAGCAGTTCTTC.